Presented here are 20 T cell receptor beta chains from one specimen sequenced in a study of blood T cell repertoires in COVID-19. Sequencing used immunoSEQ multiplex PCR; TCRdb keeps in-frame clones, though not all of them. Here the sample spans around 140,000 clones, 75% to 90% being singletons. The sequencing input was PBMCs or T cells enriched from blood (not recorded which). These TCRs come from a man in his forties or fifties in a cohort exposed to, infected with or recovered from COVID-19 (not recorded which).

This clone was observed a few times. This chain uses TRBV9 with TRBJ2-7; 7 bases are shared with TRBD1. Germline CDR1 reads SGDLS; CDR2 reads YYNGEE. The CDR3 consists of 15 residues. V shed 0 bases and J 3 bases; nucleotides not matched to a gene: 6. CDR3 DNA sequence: TGTGCCAGCAGCGTAGGCCCGACAGGGATCTACGAGCAGTACTTC. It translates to CASSVGPTGIYEQYF.

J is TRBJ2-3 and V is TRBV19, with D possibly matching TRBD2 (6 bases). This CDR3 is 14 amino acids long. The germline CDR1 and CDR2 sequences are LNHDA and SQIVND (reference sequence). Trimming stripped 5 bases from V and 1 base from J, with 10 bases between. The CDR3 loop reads CASSLGGGTDTQYF. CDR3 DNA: TGTGCCAGTAGTCTCGGGGGAGGCACAGATACGCAGTATTTT.

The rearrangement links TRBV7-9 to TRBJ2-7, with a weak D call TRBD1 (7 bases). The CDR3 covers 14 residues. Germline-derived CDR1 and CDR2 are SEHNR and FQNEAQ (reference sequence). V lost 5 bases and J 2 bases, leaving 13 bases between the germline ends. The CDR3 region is CASSPGGLPYEQYF. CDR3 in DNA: TGTGCCAGCAGCCCAGGGGGACTTCCCTACGAGCAGTACTTC. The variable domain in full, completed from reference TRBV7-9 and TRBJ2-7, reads DTGVSQNPRHKITKRGQNVTFRCDPISEHNRLYWYRQTLGQGPEFLTYFQNEAQLEKSRLLSDRFSAERPKGSFSTLEIQRTEQGDSAMYLCASSPGGLPYEQYFGPGTRLTVT.

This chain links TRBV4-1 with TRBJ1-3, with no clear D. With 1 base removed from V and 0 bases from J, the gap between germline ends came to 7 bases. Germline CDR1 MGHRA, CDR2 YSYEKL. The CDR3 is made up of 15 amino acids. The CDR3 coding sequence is TGCGCCAGCAGCCAAGGCAGGCTCTCTGGAAACACCATATATTTT. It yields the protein CASSQGRLSGNTIYF.

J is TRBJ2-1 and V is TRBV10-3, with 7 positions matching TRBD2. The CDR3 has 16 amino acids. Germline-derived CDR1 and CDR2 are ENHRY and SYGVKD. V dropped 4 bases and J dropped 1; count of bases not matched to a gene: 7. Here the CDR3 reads CAISGDPSGSYNEQFF. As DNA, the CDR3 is TGTGCCATCAGTGGCGACCCTAGCGGTTCCTACAATGAGCAGTTCTTC.

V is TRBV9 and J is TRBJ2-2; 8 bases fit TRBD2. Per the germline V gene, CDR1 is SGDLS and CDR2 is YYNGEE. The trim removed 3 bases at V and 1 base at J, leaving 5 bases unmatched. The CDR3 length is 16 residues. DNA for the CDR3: TGTGCCAGCAGCGAGCGGGGGACAAGGAACACCGGGGAGCTGTTTTTT. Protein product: CASSERGTRNTGELFF.

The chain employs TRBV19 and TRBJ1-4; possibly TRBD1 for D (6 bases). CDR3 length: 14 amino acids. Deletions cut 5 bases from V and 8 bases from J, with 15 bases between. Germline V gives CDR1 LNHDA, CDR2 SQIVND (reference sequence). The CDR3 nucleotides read TGTGCCAGTAGTCTACAGGGAATAACGGAAAAACTGTTTTTT. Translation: CASSLQGITEKLFF. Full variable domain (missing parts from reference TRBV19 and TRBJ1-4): DGGITQSPKYLFRKEGQNVTLSCEQNLNHDAMYWYRQDPGQGLRLIYYSQIVNDFQKGDIAEGYSVSREKKESFPLTVTSAQKNPTAFYLCASSLQGITEKLFFGSGTQLSVL.

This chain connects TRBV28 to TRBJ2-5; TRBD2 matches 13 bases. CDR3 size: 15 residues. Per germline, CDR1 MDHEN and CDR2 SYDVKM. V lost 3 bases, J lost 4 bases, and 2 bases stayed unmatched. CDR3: CASSFTSGGGETQYF. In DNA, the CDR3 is TGTGCCAGCAGTTTTACTAGCGGGGGGGGAGAGACCCAGTACTTC.

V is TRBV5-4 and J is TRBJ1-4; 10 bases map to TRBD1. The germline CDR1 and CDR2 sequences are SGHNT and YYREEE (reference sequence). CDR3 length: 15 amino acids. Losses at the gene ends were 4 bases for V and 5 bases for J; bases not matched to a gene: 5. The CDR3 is CASSLRDRGNEKLFF. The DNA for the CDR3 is TGTGCCAGCAGCCTCCGGGACAGGGGAAATGAAAAACTGTTTTTT.

The CDR3 spells CASSRNTGLVETQYF. CDR3 coding DNA: TGCGCCAGCAGCCGGAACACAGGGTTGGTCGAGACCCAGTACTTC. The V gene is TRBV4-3, the J gene TRBJ2-5, with D possibly being TRBD1 (6 bases). CDR3 length: 15 residues. Trimming removed 4 bases from V and 5 bases from J, with 17 bases in between. CDR1 and CDR2 (germline): LGHNA, YSLEER.

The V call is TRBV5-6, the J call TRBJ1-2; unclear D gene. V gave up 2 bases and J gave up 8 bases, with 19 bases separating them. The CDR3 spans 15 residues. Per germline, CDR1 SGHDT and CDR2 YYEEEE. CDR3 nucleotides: TGTGCCAGCAGCTTACGTCGAACACAACATCGAGGCTACACCTTC. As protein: CASSLRRTQHRGYTF.

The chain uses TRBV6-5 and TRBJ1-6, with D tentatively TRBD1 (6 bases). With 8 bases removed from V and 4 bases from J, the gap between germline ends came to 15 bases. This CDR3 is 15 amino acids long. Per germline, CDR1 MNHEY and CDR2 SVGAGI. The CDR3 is CASAQGTSYNSPLHF. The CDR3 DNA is TGTGCCAGCGCTCAGGGGACCTCATATAATTCACCCCTCCACTTT.

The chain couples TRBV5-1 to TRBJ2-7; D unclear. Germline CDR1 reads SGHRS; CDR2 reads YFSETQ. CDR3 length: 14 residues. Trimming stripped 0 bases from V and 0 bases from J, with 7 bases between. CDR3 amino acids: CASSLDVSSYEQYF. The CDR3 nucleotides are TGCGCCAGCAGCTTGGACGTGAGCTCCTACGAGCAGTACTTC.

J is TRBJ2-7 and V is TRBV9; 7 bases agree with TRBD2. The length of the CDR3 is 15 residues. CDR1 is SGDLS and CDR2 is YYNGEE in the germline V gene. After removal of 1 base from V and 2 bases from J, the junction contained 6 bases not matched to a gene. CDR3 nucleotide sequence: TGTGCCAGCAGCGTAACCAGCGGGATTGCCTACGAGCAGTACTTC. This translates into CASSVTSGIAYEQYF.

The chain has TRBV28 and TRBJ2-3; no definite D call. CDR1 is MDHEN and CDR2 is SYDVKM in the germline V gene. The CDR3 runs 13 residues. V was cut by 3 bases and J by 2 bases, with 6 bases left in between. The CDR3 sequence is CASSLGSTDTQYF. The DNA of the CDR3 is TGTGCCAGCAGTTTGGGCTCCACAGATACGCAGTATTTT.

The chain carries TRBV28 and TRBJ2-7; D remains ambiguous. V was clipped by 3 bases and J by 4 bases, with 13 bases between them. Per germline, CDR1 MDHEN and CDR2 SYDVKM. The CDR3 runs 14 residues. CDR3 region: CASSFLPDTYEQYF. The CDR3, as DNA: TGTGCCAGCAGTTTTCTTCCCGACACGTACGAGCAGTACTTC.

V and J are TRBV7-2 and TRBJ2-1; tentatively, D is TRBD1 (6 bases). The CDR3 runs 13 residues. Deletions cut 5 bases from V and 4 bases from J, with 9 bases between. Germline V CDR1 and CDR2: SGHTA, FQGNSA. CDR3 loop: CASSLGTYNEQFF. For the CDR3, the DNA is TGTGCCAGCAGCCTTGGGACATACAATGAGCAGTTCTTC.

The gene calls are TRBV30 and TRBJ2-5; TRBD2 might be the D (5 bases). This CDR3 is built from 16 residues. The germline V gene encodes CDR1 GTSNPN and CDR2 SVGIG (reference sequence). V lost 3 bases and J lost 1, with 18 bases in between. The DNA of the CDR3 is TGTGCCTGGAGGGGCTGGAGCGGAATATCCCAAGAGACCCAGTACTTC. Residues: CAWRGWSGISQETQYF. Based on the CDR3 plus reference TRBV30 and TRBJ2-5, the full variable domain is SQTIHQWPATLVQPVGSPLSLECTVEGTSNPNLYWYRQAAGRGLQLLFYSVGIGQISSEVPQNLSASRPQDRQFILSSKKLLLSDSGFYLCAWRGWSGISQETQYFGPGTRLLVL.

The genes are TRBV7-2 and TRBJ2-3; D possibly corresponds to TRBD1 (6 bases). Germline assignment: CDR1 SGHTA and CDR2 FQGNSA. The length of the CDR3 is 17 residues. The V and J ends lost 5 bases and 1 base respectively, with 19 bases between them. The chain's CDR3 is CASSRLLGQTGTDTQYF. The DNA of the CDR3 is TGTGCCAGCAGCCGCCTACTCGGACAGACCGGCACAGATACGCAGTATTTT.

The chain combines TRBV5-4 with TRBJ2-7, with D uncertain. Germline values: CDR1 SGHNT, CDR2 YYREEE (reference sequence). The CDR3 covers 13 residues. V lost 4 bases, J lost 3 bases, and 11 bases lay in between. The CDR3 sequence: CASSTPQNYEQYF. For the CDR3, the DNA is TGTGCCAGCAGCACCCCCCAGAACTACGAGCAGTACTTC.